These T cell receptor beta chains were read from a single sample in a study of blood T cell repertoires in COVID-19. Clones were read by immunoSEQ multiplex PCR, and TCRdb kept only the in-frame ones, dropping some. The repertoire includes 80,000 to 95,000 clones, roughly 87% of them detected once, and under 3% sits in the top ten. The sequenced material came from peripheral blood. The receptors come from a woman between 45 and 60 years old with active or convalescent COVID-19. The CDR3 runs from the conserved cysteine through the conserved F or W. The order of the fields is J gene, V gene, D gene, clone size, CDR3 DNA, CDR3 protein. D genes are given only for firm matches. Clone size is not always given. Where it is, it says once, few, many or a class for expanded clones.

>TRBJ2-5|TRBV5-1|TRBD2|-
TGCGCCAGCAGCCCGGGTTTTGGGAGGGCTGATTCTGAGACCCAGTACTTC
CASSPGFGRADSETQYF
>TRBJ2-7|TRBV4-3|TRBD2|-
TGCGCCAGCAGCCCGGGGGTAGCGGGGGTGTACGAGCAGTACTTC
CASSPGVAGVYEQYF
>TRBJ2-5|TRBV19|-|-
TGTGCCAGTAGTGTCTATGTGGTTTCAGGGCAAGAGACCCAGTACTTC
CASSVYVVSGQETQYF
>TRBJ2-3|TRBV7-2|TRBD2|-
TGTGCCAGCAGCTTCCTAGCGGGCACAGATACGCAGTATTTT
CASSFLAGTDTQYF
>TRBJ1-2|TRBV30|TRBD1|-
TGTGCCTTCCCGGGACAGGGGGCTCTCGCTAACTATGGCTACACCTTC
CAFPGQGALANYGYTF
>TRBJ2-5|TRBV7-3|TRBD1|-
TGTGCCAGCAGCTTAACTCGGGACAGCCAAGAGACCCAGTACTTC
CASSLTRDSQETQYF
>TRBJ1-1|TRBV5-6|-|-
TGTGCCAGCAGCACTGATTTCGGGACATTGAACACTGAAGCTTTCTTT
CASSTDFGTLNTEAFF
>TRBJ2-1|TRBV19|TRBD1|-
TGTGCCAGTCTGACGGGACAGGGGGGGATCAATGAGCAGTTCTTC
CASLTGQGGINEQFF
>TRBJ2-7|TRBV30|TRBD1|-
TGTGCCTGGAGTTTTGGGACAGACTACGAGCAGTACTTC
CAWSFGTDYEQYF
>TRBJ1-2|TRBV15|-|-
TGTGCCACCAGCAGAGCTCCCTCCTATGGCTACACCTTC
CATSRAPSYGYTF
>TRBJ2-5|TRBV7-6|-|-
TGTGCCATCACTCAAGAGACCCAGTACTTC
CAITQETQYF
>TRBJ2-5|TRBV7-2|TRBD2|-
TGTGCCAGCAGCTGGGGGCTAGCGGGGGCGCGGGAGACCCAGTACTTC
CASSWGLAGARETQYF
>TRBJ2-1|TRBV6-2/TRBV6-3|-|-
TGTGCCAGCAGTTACTCCCGGGGATCCCATAATGAGCAGTTCTTC
CASSYSRGSHNEQFF
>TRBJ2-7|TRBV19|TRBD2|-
TGTGCCAGTAGCGAGCGGGGGGGCTCCTACGAGCAGTACTTC
CASSERGGSYEQYF
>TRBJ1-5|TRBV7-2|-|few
TGTGCCAGCAGCCCCGGTCGAGGCAATCAGCCCCAGCATTTT
CASSPGRGNQPQHF
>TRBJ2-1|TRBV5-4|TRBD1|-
TGTGCCAGCAGCTTGGGGGTAGCAGGGGACAGAGAGCAGTTCTTC
CASSLGVAGDREQFF
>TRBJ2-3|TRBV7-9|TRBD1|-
TGTGCCAGCAGCATTTTCCTCGGGACAGGGTCGGCAGATACGCAGTATTTT
CASSIFLGTGSADTQYF
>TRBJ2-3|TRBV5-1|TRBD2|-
TGCGCCAGCAGCCTGGGGGGGGTCCCTAGCACAGATACGCAGTATTTT
CASSLGGVPSTDTQYF
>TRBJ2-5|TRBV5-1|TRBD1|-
TGCGCCAGCAGCTCGGGCCCGGGGACAGGGGGAGAGACCCAGTACTTC
CASSSGPGTGGETQYF
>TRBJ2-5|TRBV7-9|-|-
TGTGCCAGCAGCCCGGGACACCGACAAGAGACCCAGTACTTC
CASSPGHRQETQYF
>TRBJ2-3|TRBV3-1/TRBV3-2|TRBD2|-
TGTGCCAGCAGCCAAGATGGGATAAGCGGGGGGGGGAGCACAGATACGCAGTATTTT
CASSQDGISGGGSTDTQYF
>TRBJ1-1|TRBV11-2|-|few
TGTGCCAGCAGCCTCGGAGCGGGGAACACTGAAGCTTTCTTT
CASSLGAGNTEAFF
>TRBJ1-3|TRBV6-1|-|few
TGTGCCAGCAGTGACCATAACAGGGCTGGAAACACCATATATTTT
CASSDHNRAGNTIYF
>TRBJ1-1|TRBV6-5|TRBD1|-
TGTGCCAGCAGTTACCGAAAACAGGGGTCCACTGAAGCTTTCTTT
CASSYRKQGSTEAFF
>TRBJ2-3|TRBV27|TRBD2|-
TGTGCCAGCAGCCACCGCGGGGGTTGGGATACGCAGTATTTT
CASSHRGGWDTQYF
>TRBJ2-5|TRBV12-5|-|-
TGTGCTAGTGGTCCCCCAGGGCAAGAGACCCAGTACTTC
CASGPPGQETQYF
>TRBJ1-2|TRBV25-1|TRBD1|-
TGTGCCAGCATGGAAGGGGGCAAGAACTATGGCTACACCTTC
CASMEGGKNYGYTF
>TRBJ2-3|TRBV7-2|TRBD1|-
TGTGCCAGCAGCTACGACGGACAGGGCGCAGATACGCAGTATTTT
CASSYDGQGADTQYF
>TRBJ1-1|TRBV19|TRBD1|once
TGTGCCAGTACACGGACAGGGTCGAACACTGAAGCTTTCTTT
CASTRTGSNTEAFF
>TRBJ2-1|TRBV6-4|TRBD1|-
TGTGCCAGCAGTGACAGGGACAGCGATGAGCAGTTCTTC
CASSDRDSDEQFF
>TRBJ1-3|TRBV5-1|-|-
TGCGCCAGCAGCGACGAATACAGGGTGTCTGGAAACACCATATATTTT
CASSDEYRVSGNTIYF
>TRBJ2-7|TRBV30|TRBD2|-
TGTGCCTGGGGTGTGGGGGGGACCGTACCCTACGAGCAGTACTTC
CAWGVGGTVPYEQYF
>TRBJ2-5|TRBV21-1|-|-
TGTGCCAGCAGCAAAAAAGGCGGTTTGCGCGGAGAGACCCAGTACTTC
CASSKKGGLRGETQYF
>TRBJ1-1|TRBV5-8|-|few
TGTGCCAGCAGCTTAGGCGGGATAGAAGCTTTCTTT
CASSLGGIEAFF
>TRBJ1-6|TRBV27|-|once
TGTGCCAGCAGGATCGACGGGACCTATAATTCACCCCTCCACTTT
CASRIDGTYNSPLHF
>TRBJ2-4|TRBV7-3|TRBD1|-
TGTGCCAGCAGCCCCCAAAGACAGGGGGGCGGCAAAAACATTCAGTACTTC
CASSPQRQGGGKNIQYF
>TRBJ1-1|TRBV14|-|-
TGTGCCAGCAGCCAAGGGGCCCGAGAAGCTTTCTTT
CASSQGAREAFF
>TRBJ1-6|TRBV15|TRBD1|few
TGTGCCACCAGCAGAGCCGGGACAGGGGGTTCACCCCTCCACTTT
CATSRAGTGGSPLHF
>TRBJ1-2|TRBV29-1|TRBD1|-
TGCAGCGTAGGTCCAGGGGGCTATGGCTACACCTTC
CSVGPGGYGYTF
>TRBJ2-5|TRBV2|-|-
TGTGCCAGCAGTGAGGCTAGCAGCCAAGAGACCCAGTACTTC
CASSEASSQETQYF
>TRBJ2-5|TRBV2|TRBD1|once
TGTGCCTCGGAGGTTTTCAGGGGGGAGACCCAGTACTTC
CASEVFRGETQYF
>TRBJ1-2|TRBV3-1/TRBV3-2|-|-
TGTGCCAGCAGCCAAGACCCTCGGGGGGTTCGGGGCTACACCTTC
CASSQDPRGVRGYTF